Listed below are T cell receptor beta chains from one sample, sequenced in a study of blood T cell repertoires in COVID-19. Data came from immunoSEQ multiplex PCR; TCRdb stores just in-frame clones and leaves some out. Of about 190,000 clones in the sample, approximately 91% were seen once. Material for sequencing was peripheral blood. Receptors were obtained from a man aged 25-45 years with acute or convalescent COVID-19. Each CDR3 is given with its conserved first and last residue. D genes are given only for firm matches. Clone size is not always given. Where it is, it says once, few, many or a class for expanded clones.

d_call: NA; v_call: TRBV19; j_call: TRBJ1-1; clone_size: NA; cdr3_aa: CASIIRGGNTEAFF; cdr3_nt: TGTGCCAGTATCATTAGGGGGGGGAACACTGAAGCTTTCTTT
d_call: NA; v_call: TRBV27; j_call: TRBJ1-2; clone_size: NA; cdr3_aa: CASSSQGLANYGYTF; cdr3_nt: TGTGCCAGCAGTTCTCAGGGGTTAGCTAACTATGGCTACACCTTC
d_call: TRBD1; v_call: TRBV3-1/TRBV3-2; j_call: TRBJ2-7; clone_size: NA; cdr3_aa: CASSPEGSDRRSYEQYF; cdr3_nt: TGTGCCAGCAGCCCCGAGGGATCGGACAGGCGCTCCTACGAGCAGTACTTC
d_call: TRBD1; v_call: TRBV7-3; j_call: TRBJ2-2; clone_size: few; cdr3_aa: CASSLTGTGTGELFF; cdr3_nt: TGTGCCAGCAGCCTGACCGGGACAGGCACCGGGGAGCTGTTTTTT
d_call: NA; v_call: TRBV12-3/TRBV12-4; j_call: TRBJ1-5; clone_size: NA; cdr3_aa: CASSLGLNQPQHF; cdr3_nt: TGTGCCAGCAGTTTAGGGCTTAATCAGCCCCAGCATTTT
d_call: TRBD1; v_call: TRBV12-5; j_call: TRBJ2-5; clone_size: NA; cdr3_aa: CASGPQGVETQYF; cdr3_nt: TGTGCTAGTGGGCCACAGGGGGTAGAGACCCAGTACTTC
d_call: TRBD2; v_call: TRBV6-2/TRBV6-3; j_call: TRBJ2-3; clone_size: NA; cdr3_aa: CASSRGTSGGADTQYF; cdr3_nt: TGTGCCAGCAGCCGCGGGACTAGCGGGGGGGCAGATACGCAGTATTTT
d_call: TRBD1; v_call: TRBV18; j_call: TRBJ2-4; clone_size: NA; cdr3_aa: CASSQGQGGGNIQYF; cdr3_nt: TGTGCCAGCTCCCAGGGACAGGGAGGAGGAAACATTCAGTACTTC
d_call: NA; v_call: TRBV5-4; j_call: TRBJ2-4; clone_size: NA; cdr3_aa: CASSLWLAGKNIQYF; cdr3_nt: TGTGCCAGCAGCTTGTGGCTGGCAGGGAAAAACATTCAGTACTTC
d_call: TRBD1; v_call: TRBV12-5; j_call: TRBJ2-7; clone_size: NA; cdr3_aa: CASGPQRDRGHEQYF; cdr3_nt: TGTGCTAGTGGTCCTCAGCGGGACAGGGGGCACGAGCAGTACTTC
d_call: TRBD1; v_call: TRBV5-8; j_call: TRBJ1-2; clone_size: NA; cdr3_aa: CASSGYRDRRNYGYTF; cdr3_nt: TGTGCCAGCAGCGGTTACCGGGACAGGAGAAACTATGGCTACACCTTC
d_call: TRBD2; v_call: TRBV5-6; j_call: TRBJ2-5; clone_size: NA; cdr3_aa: CASSSPLAGEETQYF; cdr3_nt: TGTGCCAGCAGCTCTCCCCTAGCGGGGGAGGAGACCCAGTACTTC
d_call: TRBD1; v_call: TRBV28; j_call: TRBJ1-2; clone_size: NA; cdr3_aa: CASSVGQGNYGYTF; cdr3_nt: TGTGCCAGCAGTGTGGGACAGGGGAACTATGGCTACACCTTC
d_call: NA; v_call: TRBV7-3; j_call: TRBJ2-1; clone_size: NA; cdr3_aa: CASSPGMDEQFF; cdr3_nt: TGTGCCAGCAGCCCGGGGATGGATGAGCAGTTCTTC
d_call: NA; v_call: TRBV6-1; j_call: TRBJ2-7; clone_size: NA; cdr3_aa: CASSHTWGVEQYF; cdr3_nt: TGTGCCAGCAGTCACACTTGGGGGGTCGAGCAGTACTTC
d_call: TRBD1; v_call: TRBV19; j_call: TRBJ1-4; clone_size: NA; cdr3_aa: CASSSGQVGDEKLFF; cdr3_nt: TGTGCCAGTAGTTCAGGACAGGTCGGAGATGAAAAACTGTTTTTT
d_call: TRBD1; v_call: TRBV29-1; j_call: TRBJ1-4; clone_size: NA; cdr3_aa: CSAFTGESEKLFF; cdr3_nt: TGCAGCGCCTTTACAGGGGAGAGTGAAAAACTGTTTTTT
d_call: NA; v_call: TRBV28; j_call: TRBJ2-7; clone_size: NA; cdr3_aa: CASGQAGGRRYEQYF; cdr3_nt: TGTGCCAGCGGACAGGCGGGAGGTAGGAGGTACGAGCAGTACTTC
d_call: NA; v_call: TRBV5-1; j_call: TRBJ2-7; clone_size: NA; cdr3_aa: CASSLEGGLDEQYF; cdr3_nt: TGCGCCAGCAGCTTGGAAGGAGGACTCGACGAGCAGTACTTC
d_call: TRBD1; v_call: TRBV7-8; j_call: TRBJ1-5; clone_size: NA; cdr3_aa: CASSLGRQGHQPQHF; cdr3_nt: TGTGCCAGCAGCTTAGGAAGACAGGGGCATCAGCCCCAGCATTTT
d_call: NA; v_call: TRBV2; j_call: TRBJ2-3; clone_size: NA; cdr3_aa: CASSPRIAATDTQYF; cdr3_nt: TGTGCCAGCAGCCCCCGTATAGCGGCCACAGATACGCAGTATTTT
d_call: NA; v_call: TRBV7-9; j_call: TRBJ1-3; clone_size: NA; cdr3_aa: CAVRAAPIRQTSGNTIYF; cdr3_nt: TGTGCCGTCCGCGCAGCCCCCATACGACAGACCTCTGGAAACACCATATATTTT